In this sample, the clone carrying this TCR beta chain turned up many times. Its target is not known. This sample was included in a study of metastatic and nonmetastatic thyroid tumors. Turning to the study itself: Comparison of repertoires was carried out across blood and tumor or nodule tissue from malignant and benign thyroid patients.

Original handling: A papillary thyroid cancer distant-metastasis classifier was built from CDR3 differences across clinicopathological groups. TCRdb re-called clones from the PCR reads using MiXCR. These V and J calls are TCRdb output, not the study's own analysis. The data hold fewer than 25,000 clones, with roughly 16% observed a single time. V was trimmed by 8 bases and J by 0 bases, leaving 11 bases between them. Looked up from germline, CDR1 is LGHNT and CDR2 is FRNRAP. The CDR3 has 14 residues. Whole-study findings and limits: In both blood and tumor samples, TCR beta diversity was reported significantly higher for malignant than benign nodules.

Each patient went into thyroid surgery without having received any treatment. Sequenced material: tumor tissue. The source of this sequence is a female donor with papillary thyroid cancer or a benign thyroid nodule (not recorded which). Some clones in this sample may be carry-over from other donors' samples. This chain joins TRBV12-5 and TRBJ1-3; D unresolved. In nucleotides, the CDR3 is TGTGCTAGTCGTCTAGGAGGCTCTGGAAACACCATATATTTT. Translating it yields CASRLGGSGNTIYF.